These 31 T cell receptor beta chains were sequenced from one sample in a study of OX40 agonist ivuxolimab in advanced cancers. Only in-frame clones appear in the TCRdb table, and some are missing; sequencing was by immunoSEQ multiplex PCR. The table includes tens of thousands of clones, around 83% detected once. The material was CD4+ or CD8+ T cells sorted from blood, obtained in a trial of the OX40 agonist ivuxolimab. These receptors originate from an adult with an advanced solid tumor such as melanoma, head and neck, liver or kidney cancer.

This rearrangement joins TRBV9 to TRBJ2-3, with D perhaps matching TRBD1 (6 bases). CDR1 and CDR2 from the germline V gene are SGDLS and YYNGEE. The V end lost 3 bases, the J end lost 0 bases, and 14 bases lay between the germline ends. The CDR3 loop spans 16 amino acids. This CDR3 is CASSEGQLGSTDTQYF. The CDR3 DNA reads as TGTGCCAGCAGCGAAGGACAGTTAGGAAGCACAGATACGCAGTATTTT.

V is TRBV7-3 and J is TRBJ2-1, with D maybe TRBD2 (6 bases). The germline CDR1 and CDR2 sequences are SGHTA and FQGTGA. The CDR3 loop spans 15 amino acids. V lost 2 bases and J lost 0, with 8 bases in between. The CDR3 region has the DNA TGTGCCAGCAGCTTAGGAGGGGCCTCCTACAATGAGCAGTTCTTC. Its translation: CASSLGGASYNEQFF.

This chain uses TRBV4-2 with TRBJ1-4; 9 bases are shared with TRBD1. J gave up 8 bases and V 0 bases, and 7 bases lay outside the gene matches. There are 16 residues in the CDR3. The germline CDR1 and CDR2 sequences are LGHNA and YNFKEQ. The CDR3 spells CASSQELGTGWEKLFF. CDR3 bases: TGTGCCAGCAGCCAAGAGTTGGGGACAGGGTGGGAAAAACTGTTTTTT.

This clone was seen only once. The rearrangement uses TRBV21-1 and TRBJ1-1; no check of the table's D call, TRBD1, against the DNA was made. TRBV21-1 is noted as a pseudogene. The CDR3 has 13 residues. CDR3 residues: CASRRQGNTEAFF. In DNA form, the CDR3 reads TGTGCCAGCAGACGACAGGGGAACACTGAAGCTTTCTTT.

The rearrangement uses TRBV28 and TRBJ2-2; 10 nucleotides match TRBD1. Trimming at V came to 1 base and at J to 6 bases, leaving 11 bases not matched to a gene. The CDR3 extends over 18 amino acids. Germline values: CDR1 MDHEN, CDR2 SYDVKM. CDR3 in amino acids: CASSLYPPGTGDSGELFF. The CDR3 DNA reads as TGTGCCAGCAGTTTATATCCCCCTGGGACAGGGGACTCCGGGGAGCTGTTTTTT.

The chain has TRBV7-3 and TRBJ2-1, with 8 positions matching TRBD2. The V segment lost 1 base and the J segment 0 bases; nucleotides outside the gene matches: 14. Germline V lookup: CDR1 SGHTA, CDR2 FQGTGA. The CDR3 consists of 20 residues. The CDR3, as DNA: TGTGCCAGCAGCTTAAACGGGCCCCGACTAGCGCGGAGCTCCTACAATGAGCAGTTCTTC. Residues: CASSLNGPRLARSSYNEQFF.

This chain joins TRBV29-1 and TRBJ2-7; the D is unclear. CDR3 length: 13 residues. CDR1 SQVTM and CDR2 ANQGSEA come from the germline V gene. Trimming removed 0 bases from V and 1 base from J, with 7 bases in between. CDR3 in DNA: TGCAGCGTTGAAGAAGACGGTTCCTACGAGCAGTACTTC. This gives the protein CSVEEDGSYEQYF.

The CDR3 spells CASSWDRWLGELFF. CDR3 bases: TGTGCCAGCAGCTGGGACAGGTGGCTCGGGGAGCTGTTTTTT. V is TRBV5-8 and J is TRBJ2-2, with 8 bases fitting TRBD1. Germline trimming cut 3 bases from V and 7 bases from J; bases unmatched to any gene: 5. The CDR3 length is 14 residues. The germline V gene encodes CDR1 SGHTS and CDR2 YDEGEE. Supplemented by reference TRBV5-8 and TRBJ2-2, the full variable domain reads EAGVTQSPTHLIKTRGQQATLRCSPISGHTSVYWYQQALGLGLQFLLWYDEGEERNRGNFPPRFSGRQFPNYSSELNVNALELEDSALYLCASSWDRWLGELFFGEGSRLTVL.

The gene calls are TRBV10-2 and TRBJ2-1; TRBD2 matches at 9 bases. Germline CDR1 WSHSY, CDR2 SAAADI. After removal of 5 bases from V and 4 bases from J, the junction contained 18 bases not matched to a gene. CDR3 size: 19 residues. DNA for the CDR3: TGCGCCAGCAGTTCCCCTCACGGGCGGGAGGGCCTGAATTACAATGAGCAGTTCTTC. This translates into CASSSPHGREGLNYNEQFF.

The chain is built from TRBV25-1 and TRBJ2-7; D is possibly TRBD2 (5 bases). The CDR3 is made up of 16 amino acids. Germline values: CDR1 MGHDK, CDR2 SYGVNS. Between the trimmed V and J ends, which lost 3 bases and 5 bases, there was a span of 20 bases. CDR3 loop: CASSDLEGLVRDEQYF. The CDR3, as DNA: TGTGCCAGCAGTGATCTAGAGGGCTTGGTGAGAGACGAGCAGTACTTC.

CDR3 in DNA: TGTGCCAGCAGTTACTCGGGACTTGATGGCTACACCTTC. Its protein product is CASSYSGLDGYTF. The rearrangement links TRBV6-5 to TRBJ1-2, with D perhaps matching TRBD1 (5 bases). This CDR3 is built from 13 residues. Per germline, CDR1 MNHEY and CDR2 SVGAGI. V was cut by 0 bases and J by 6 bases, with 8 bases left in between.

The chain links TRBV19 to TRBJ1-3; D remains unclear. This CDR3 is 14 amino acids long. Trimming left V 1 base short and J 0 bases short, with 4 bases between. Germline V gene sequence: CDR1 LNHDA, CDR2 SQIVND (reference sequence). The CDR3 region is CASSIGLSGNTIYF. CDR3 DNA sequence: TGTGCCAGTAGTATAGGTCTCTCTGGAAACACCATATATTTT.

In this sample, this clone turned up once. The chain uses TRBV19 and TRBJ2-1, with 8 positions matching TRBD2. This CDR3 is built from 17 residues. Germline trimming cut 4 bases from V and 4 bases from J; bases unmatched to any gene: 12. In germline, CDR1 is LNHDA, CDR2 SQIVND (reference sequence). The CDR3 DNA sequence: TGTGCCAGTAGTAGGGGGAAGGGGCGGGAGGAGTACAATGAGCAGTTCTTC. Amino acid sequence: CASSRGKGREEYNEQFF.

Comment on this clone: A far larger clone is off by one base, so a read error is likely. The chain employs TRBV1 and TRBJ1-6. TRBV1 constitutes a pseudogene. The CDR3 consists of 16 residues. Here the CDR3 reads CTSSPDWSSYNSPLHF. The CDR3 coding sequence is TGCACCAGCAGCCCGGACTGGAGCTCCTATAATTCACCCCTCCACTTT.

The chain recombines TRBV9 with TRBJ1-6; 8 nucleotides match TRBD1. CDR1 and CDR2 from the germline V gene are SGDLS and YYNGEE. This CDR3 is built from 16 residues. J lost 4 bases, V lost 4 bases, and 7 bases had no gene match. This chain's CDR3 is CASSPGTGSYNSPLHF. CDR3 bases: TGTGCCAGCAGCCCAGGGACAGGATCTTATAATTCACCCCTCCACTTT.

The chain links TRBV4-3 to TRBJ2-7; D might be TRBD1 (6 bases). The length of the CDR3 is 16 residues. Germline values: CDR1 LGHNA, CDR2 YSLEER. V dropped 4 bases and J dropped 3 bases, with 19 bases sitting between them. CDR3 DNA: TGCGCCAGCAGCCGACAGGACAGCGCAAGTATCTACGAGCAGTACTTC. It encodes CASSRQDSASIYEQYF.

The chain couples TRBV7-6 to TRBJ1-2, with a weak D call TRBD1 (5 bases). V was clipped by 2 bases and J by 4 bases, with 17 bases between them. The germline V gene has CDR1 SGHVS and CDR2 FNYEAQ. The CDR3 sequence is 16 residues long. DNA of the CDR3: TGTGCCAGCAGCTTACTTTCGACAGCCCTTGGCTATGGCTACACCTTC. This gives the protein CASSLLSTALGYGYTF.

About this clone itself: Additional DNA sequences in this sample encode the identical CDR3. The rearrangement uses TRBV19 and TRBJ2-7; 8 bases map to TRBD1. Germline trimming cut 1 base from V and 3 bases from J; bases unmatched to any gene: 2. CDR1 is LNHDA, CDR2 SQIVND, per germline (reference sequence). The CDR3 is 14 amino acids. The CDR3 DNA sequence: TGTGCCAGTAGTATAGGGACAGGGAGCTACGAGCAGTACTTC. This sequence encodes CASSIGTGSYEQYF.

Remarks on this clone: One end of the junction is discordant with germline, which a read error may explain. CDR3 loop: CASRQGLSYPSGDTQYF. CDR3 coding DNA: TGTGCCAGCAGACAAGGCCTCAGTTATCCATCAGGGGATACGCAGTATTTT. V usage is TRBV14 and J usage is TRBJ2-3; possible D gene TRBD1, 5 bases. CDR1 is SGHDN and CDR2 is FVKESK in the germline V gene. The CDR3 length is 17 residues.

A word on this clone: This specimen includes other DNA sequences encoding the same CDR3. The V gene is TRBV9, the J gene TRBJ2-5, with 12 bases identical to TRBD1. This CDR3 region has 15 residues. The germline V gene encodes CDR1 SGDLS and CDR2 YYNGEE. The V segment lost 3 bases and the J segment 4 bases; nucleotides outside the gene matches: 4. Here the CDR3 reads CASSGGQGAGETQYF. The CDR3 coding sequence is TGTGCCAGCAGCGGGGGACAGGGGGCAGGAGAGACCCAGTACTTC.

The chain couples TRBV28 to TRBJ2-5; 9 bases agree with TRBD1. V lost 4 bases and J lost 4; bases outside the gene matches: 19. The CDR3 is 19 amino acids. Germline lookup yields CDR1 MDHEN and CDR2 SYDVKM. CDR3 DNA: TGTGCCAGCAGTTGGGACAGGGAGGGTGGGAATGGATGGCCAGAGACCCAGTACTTC. Amino acids: CASSWDREGGNGWPETQYF. Combining the CDR3 with reference TRBV28 and TRBJ2-5 gives the whole variable domain DVKVTQSSRYLVKRTGEKVFLECVQDMDHENMFWYRQDPGLGLRLIYFSYDVKMKEKGDIPEGYSVSREKKERFSLILESASTNQTSMYLCASSWDREGGNGWPETQYFGPGTRLLVL.

This chain uses TRBV10-2 with TRBJ2-7; TRBD1 agrees at 8 bases. The CDR3 is made up of 13 amino acids. Germline V gives CDR1 WSHSY, CDR2 SAAADI. The V and J ends lost 8 bases and 2 bases, in that order; junction bases with no gene match: 5. CDR3 sequence reads: CASFGQGTYEQYF. The DNA of the CDR3 is TGCGCCAGCTTTGGACAGGGAACCTACGAGCAGTACTTC.

The rearrangement uses TRBV5-6 and TRBJ1-5; TRBD1 might be the D (5 bases). The CDR3 length is 15 residues. Germline CDR1 SGHDT, CDR2 YYEEEE. Trimming left V 4 bases short and J 6 bases short, with 17 bases between. The chain's CDR3 is CASSRERGRGQPQHF. The CDR3 nucleotides are TGTGCCAGCAGCAGGGAGAGAGGGAGGGGTCAGCCCCAGCATTTT.

Here the CDR3 DNA reads TGTGCCAGCAGCCCCGGGACAGGACAACCATATGGCTACACCTTC. It codes for CASSPGTGQPYGYTF. The rearrangement links TRBV6-5 to TRBJ1-2; 8 positions agree with TRBD1. The CDR3 consists of 15 residues. CDR1 MNHEY and CDR2 SVGAGI come from the germline V gene. Losses at the gene ends were 6 bases for V and 5 bases for J; bases not matched to a gene: 11.

This CDR3 reads CSVCPRDVRFSEQYF. CDR3 DNA sequence: TGCAGCGTTTGCCCCCGGGACGTCCGTTTTTCCGAGCAGTACTTC. The rearrangement joins TRBV29-1 to TRBJ2-5; the D gene could be TRBD1 or TRBD2 (5 bases each). The J call is uncertain, as TRBJ2-7 better fits the DNA end. The CDR3 is made up of 15 amino acids. CDR1 SQVTM and CDR2 ANQGSEA come from the germline V gene.

This clone is medium-sized. This sequence joins TRBV13 and TRBJ2-5; 8 bases map to TRBD2. Germline V gene sequence: CDR1 PRHDT, CDR2 FYEKMQ (reference sequence). The V segment lost 0 bases and the J segment 9 bases; nucleotides outside the gene matches: 12. The CDR3 totals 16 residues. The CDR3, as DNA: TGTGCCAGCAGCTTAGGAGCTAGCGGGCGGGGTATGGCCCAGTACTTC. The encoded protein is CASSLGASGRGMAQYF.

This chain connects TRBV4-2 to TRBJ1-5; D is ambiguous. Germline CDR1 is LGHNA and CDR2 is YNFKEQ. Trimming removed 0 bases at V and 0 bases at J, with 15 bases between. CDR3 size: 18 residues. CDR3 residues: CASSQDLDLQNSNQPQHF. The CDR3 DNA is TGTGCCAGCAGCCAAGATTTGGACCTCCAGAATAGCAATCAGCCCCAGCATTTT.

The chain carries TRBV7-2 and TRBJ2-2; D is unresolved. CDR3 size: 14 residues. Trimming removed 3 bases from V and 5 bases from J, with 10 bases in between. Germline V lookup: CDR1 SGHTA, CDR2 FQGNSA. CDR3 nucleotides: TGTGCCAGCAGCTTGGTCACCGTAACCGGGGAGCTGTTTTTT. This encodes CASSLVTVTGELFF.

This clone was seen only a few times. This sequence joins TRBV7-8 and TRBJ2-1; D unclear. CDR3 length: 14 residues. V was cut by 5 bases and J by 8 bases, with 16 bases left in between. From germline, CDR1 is SGHVS and CDR2 FQNEAQ. The CDR3 DNA follows: TGTGCCAGCAGCGATGTCGGTGGGTTGTATGAGCAGTTCTTC. It encodes CASSDVGGLYEQFF.

The genes are TRBV7-2 and TRBJ2-5, with D unclear. The CDR3 runs to 12 residues. The germline gives CDR1 SGHTA, CDR2 FQGNSA. Trimming removed 7 bases at V and 5 bases at J, with 11 bases between. The CDR3 spells CASTGLDETQYF. The CDR3 DNA is TGTGCCAGCACCGGGTTGGACGAGACCCAGTACTTC.

The genes are TRBV5-4 and TRBJ2-7; 7 nucleotides agree with TRBD2. Trimming at V came to 0 bases and at J to 3 bases, leaving 6 bases not matched to a gene. Germline V gene lookup returns CDR1 SGHNT and CDR2 YYREEE (reference sequence). This CDR3 is 15 amino acids long. CDR3 coding DNA: TGTGCCAGCAGCTTGGAGTCCGCTAGCGGCTACGAGCAGTACTTC. Encoded protein: CASSLESASGYEQYF.